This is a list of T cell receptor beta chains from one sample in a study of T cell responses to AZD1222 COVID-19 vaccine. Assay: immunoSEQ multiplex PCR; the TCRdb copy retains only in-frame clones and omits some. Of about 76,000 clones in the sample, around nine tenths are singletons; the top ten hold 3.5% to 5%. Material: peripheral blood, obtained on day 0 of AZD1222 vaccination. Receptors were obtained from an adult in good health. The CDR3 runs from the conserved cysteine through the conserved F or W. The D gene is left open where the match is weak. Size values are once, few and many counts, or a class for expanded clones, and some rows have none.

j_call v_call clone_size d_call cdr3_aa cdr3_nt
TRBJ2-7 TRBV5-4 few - CASSLRGTDYEQYF TGTGCCAGCAGCTTACGTGGGACCGATTACGAGCAGTACTTC
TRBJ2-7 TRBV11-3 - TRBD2 CASSLGASGHYEQYF TGTGCCAGCAGCCTAGGGGCTAGCGGCCACTACGAGCAGTACTTC
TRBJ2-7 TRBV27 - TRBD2 CASSLSPGLAVQYF TGTGCCAGCAGTTTAAGCCCGGGACTAGCAGTGCAGTACTTC
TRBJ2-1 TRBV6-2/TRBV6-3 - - CASSYFLSPNEQFF TGTGCCAGCAGTTACTTCCTTTCACCTAATGAGCAGTTCTTC
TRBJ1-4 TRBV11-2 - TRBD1 CASSRGTVATNEKLFF TGTGCCAGCAGCCGAGGGACAGTTGCAACTAATGAAAAACTGTTTTTT
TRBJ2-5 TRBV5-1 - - CASSAGTTPETQYF TGCGCCAGCAGCGCCGGGACAACCCCCGAGACCCAGTACTTC
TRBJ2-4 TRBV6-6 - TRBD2 CASSYSTSGGKNIQYF TGTGCCAGCAGTTATTCGACTAGCGGGGGGAAAAACATTCAGTACTTC
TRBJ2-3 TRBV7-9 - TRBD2 CASSPRTGLAGTYTDTQYF TGTGCCAGCAGCCCCCGCACCGGACTAGCGGGGACATACACAGATACGCAGTATTTT
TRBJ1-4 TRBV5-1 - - CASSLPGANEKLFF TGCGCCAGCAGCTTGCCCGGGGCAAATGAAAAACTGTTTTTT
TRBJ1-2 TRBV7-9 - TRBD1 CASSLGTGYGYTF TGTGCCAGCAGCTTAGGGACAGGGTATGGCTACACCTTC
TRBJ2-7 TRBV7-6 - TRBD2 CASSLVLAGVSEQYF TGTGCCAGCAGCTTAGTTCTAGCGGGAGTCAGCGAGCAGTACTTC
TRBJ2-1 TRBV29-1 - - CSRGWEGYNEQFF TGCAGCAGGGGGTGGGAGGGATACAATGAGCAGTTCTTC
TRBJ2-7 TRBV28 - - CASSLEVTFRSYEQYF TGTGCCAGCAGTTTAGAGGTTACGTTCCGCTCCTACGAGCAGTACTTC
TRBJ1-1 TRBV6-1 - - CASSEVRVRTEAFF TGTGCCAGCAGTGAAGTCAGGGTTCGGACTGAAGCTTTCTTT